The 20 T cell receptor beta chains below come from one sample, sequenced in a study of T cells expressing NK-cell markers. After re-calling the 5' RACE reads, TCRdb lists one entry per CDR3 protein, DNA absent. The sample includes a few hundred thousand distinct CDR3 sequences. Sequenced input: blood T cells: a sorted CD56 or NKG2C T cell subset, CD4+ or CD8+ T cells, or bulk PBMC T cells (not recorded which). Every receptor here comes from a woman aged 45-59 years in good health.

The chain couples TRBV6-4 to TRBJ2-1; lacking DNA, the TRBD2 call made by TCRdb goes unchecked. Germline lookup yields CDR1 MRHNA and CDR2 SNTAGT. The CDR3 is 19 amino acids. The CDR3: CASPSGLAGGPAYYNEQFF.

CDR3 loop: CASSLALSDEQFF. The chain couples TRBV7-8 to TRBJ2-1. The CDR3 is made up of 13 amino acids. CDR1 is SGHVS, CDR2 FQNEAQ, per germline.

The V gene is TRBV7-2, the J gene TRBJ1-2; TCRdb's D call, TRBD1, is unchecked because there is no DNA. Germline V gives CDR1 SGHTA, CDR2 FQGNSA. The CDR3 covers 19 residues. CDR3 sequence reads: CASSPNEPKGLTTNYGYTF.

The V gene is TRBV14, the J gene TRBJ2-7; TCRdb gives TRBD2 as the D gene, but with no DNA this cannot be confirmed. The CDR3 is made up of 15 amino acids. Germline CDR1 is SGHDN and CDR2 is FVKESK. This CDR3 is CASSLRLAGEYEQYF.

The chain carries TRBV3-1 and TRBJ2-2; without DNA, the TCRdb call of TRBD2 cannot be checked. This CDR3 is built from 16 residues. Germline V gives CDR1 LGHDT, CDR2 YNNKEL (reference sequence). The CDR3 spells CASSHLGGTNTGELFF.

The gene calls are TRBV28 and TRBJ1-1. The CDR3 covers 15 residues. Germline lookup yields CDR1 MDHEN and CDR2 SYDVKM. The CDR3 spells CASPALPGLNTEAFF.

CDR3 loop: CASSVGGRKSYEQYF. V and J are TRBV3-1 and TRBJ2-7; the TCRdb D gene call, TRBD2, has no DNA to confirm it. There are 15 residues in the CDR3. Germline-derived CDR1 and CDR2 are LGHDT and YNNKEL (reference sequence).

The genes are TRBV29-1 and TRBJ1-1; the TRBD1 assignment by TCRdb is unverifiable without DNA. From germline, CDR1 is SQVTM and CDR2 ANQGSEA. This CDR3 is 12 amino acids long. The chain's CDR3 is CSAGQGDTEAFF.

The gene calls are TRBV24-1 and TRBJ1-5; TCRdb designates TRBD1, a call that cannot be tested without DNA. The CDR3 sequence is 14 residues long. CDR1 and CDR2 from the germline V gene are KGHDR and SFDVKD. CDR3 region: CATSPGAGYHPQHF.

The chain recombines TRBV11-3 with TRBJ1-1. The CDR3 consists of 15 residues. The germline V gene encodes CDR1 SGHNT and CDR2 YENEEA. CDR3 amino acids: CASSTDTMEVMRAFF.

The CDR3 protein is CATSRELGQLSYEQYF. The V and J genes are TRBV15 and TRBJ2-7; the TCRdb D gene call, TRBD1, has no DNA to confirm it. Germline lookup yields CDR1 LNHNV and CDR2 YYDKDF (reference sequence). There are 16 residues in the CDR3.

The gene calls are TRBV5-1 and TRBJ2-5; TCRdb picks TRBD2, but there is no DNA to check that call. This CDR3 is 17 amino acids long. Looked up from germline, CDR1 is SGHRS and CDR2 is YFSETQ. The CDR3 loop reads CASSPGLAGGIRETQYF.

This rearrangement joins TRBV4-1 to TRBJ2-6; TCRdb lists TRBD1, though no DNA is available to test this call. The CDR3 sequence is 20 residues long. Germline V gene sequence: CDR1 MGHRA, CDR2 YSYEKL. The CDR3 sequence: CASSQPPGQAVSSGANVLTF.

The chain combines TRBV11-2 with TRBJ2-3; TCRdb's D call of TRBD2 is untestable without DNA. Germline V gene lookup returns CDR1 SGHAT and CDR2 FQNNGV. This CDR3 contains 15 residues. The CDR3 here is CASSQSGRSTDTQYF.

The chain joins TRBV25-1 to TRBJ2-5. CDR3 length: 13 amino acids. Per the germline V gene, CDR1 is MGHDK and CDR2 is SYGVNS. The CDR3 loop reads CATTAPYRETQYF.

The rearrangement joins TRBV18 to TRBJ2-7; there is no DNA to check the TCRdb D call of TRBD1. This CDR3 region has 15 residues. The germline gives CDR1 KGHSH, CDR2 LQKENI. CDR3 protein: CASSPLSGGLGEQYF.

The rearrangement joins TRBV12-3 or TRBV12-4 to TRBJ2-1; lacking DNA, the TRBD1 call made by TCRdb goes unchecked. The CDR3 length is 12 residues. CDR3 amino acids: CASGGGRNEQFF.

V usage is TRBV12-3 or TRBV12-4 and J usage is TRBJ1-4; TCRdb reports TRBD1, a call that lacks DNA to check it against. This CDR3 contains 16 residues. CDR3 protein: CASSIGQGVEAEKLFF.

The chain couples TRBV29-1 to TRBJ1-2; the TRBD1 assignment by TCRdb is unverifiable without DNA. The germline V gene has CDR1 SQVTM and CDR2 ANQGSEA. The length of the CDR3 is 16 residues. CDR3 residues: CSVPDRGRELDYGYTF.

J is TRBJ2-1 and V is TRBV5-1; the D call of TRBD2 rests on TCRdb alone, since no DNA is present to check it. CDR1 is SGHRS, CDR2 YFSETQ, per germline. The CDR3 length is 17 residues. CDR3 loop: CASSLAVGAGGPNEQFF.